This T cell receptor beta chain was sequenced for a study of blood T cell repertoires in COVID-19. For the study at large: There were acute and convalescent COVID-19 samples, and they came from the United States, Italy and Spain. In each case, the material was cDNA or gDNA derived from T cells, B-cell-depleted T cells, or PBMCs.

Source study methods: Reference gene primer amplification yielded estimated nucleated cell counts. Sequencing used immunoSEQ multiplex PCR; TCRdb keeps in-frame clones, though not all of them. From that table come the V and J calls and clone size; the DNA was used to work out D and trimming. The sample has almost 90,000 clones; about 87% are singletons. Trimming shortened V by 8 bases and J by 9 bases, and 23 bases separated the two germline ends. The germline V gene has CDR1 MNHEY and CDR2 SVGAGI. The CDR3 covers 14 residues. This sequence joins TRBV6-5 and TRBJ2-7; no definite D call. This TCR was sampled from an elderly man with acute or convalescent COVID-19. Sequences were obtained from peripheral blood. Written as DNA, the CDR3 is TGTGCCAGCTACGAGCCCGAGACACCCTACCTGCAGTACTTC. This translates into CASYEPETPYLQYF.